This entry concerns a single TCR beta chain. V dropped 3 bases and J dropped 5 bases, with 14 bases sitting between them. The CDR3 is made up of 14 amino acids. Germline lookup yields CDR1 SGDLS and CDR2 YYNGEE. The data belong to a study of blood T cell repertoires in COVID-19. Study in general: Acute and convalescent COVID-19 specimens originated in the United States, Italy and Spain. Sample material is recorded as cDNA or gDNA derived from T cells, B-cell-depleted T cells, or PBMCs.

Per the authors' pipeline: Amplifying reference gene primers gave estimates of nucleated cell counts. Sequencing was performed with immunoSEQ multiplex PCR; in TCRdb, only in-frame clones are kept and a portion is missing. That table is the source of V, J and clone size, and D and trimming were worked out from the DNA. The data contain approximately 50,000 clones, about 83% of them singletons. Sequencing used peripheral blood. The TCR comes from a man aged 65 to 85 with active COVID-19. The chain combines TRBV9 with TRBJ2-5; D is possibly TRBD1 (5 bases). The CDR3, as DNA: TGTGCCAGCAGCGCTACGGTCCAGGGCGAGACCCAGTACTTC. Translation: CASSATVQGETQYF. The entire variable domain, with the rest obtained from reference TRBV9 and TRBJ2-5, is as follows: DSGVTQTPKHLITATGQRVTLRCSPRSGDLSVYWYQQSLDQGLQFLIQYYNGEERAKGNILERFSAQQFPDLHSELNLSSLELGDSALYFCASSATVQGETQYFGPGTRLLVL.